Each of the 13 T cell receptor beta chains below was sequenced from the same sample in a study of cytotoxic CD8 clonotypes in ibrutinib-treated CLL (dated by TCRdb to about 2021). According to the study, the label for this sample's time point signals: progressive disease on ibrutinib. Receptor libraries were prepared by the immunoSEQ multiplex PCR assay. This is the immuneACCESS table as TCRdb keeps it, with only in-frame sequences that have V and J called. A part of the clones is gone; compared with another copy, unresolved V genes explain less than half, and the rest is unexplained. A total of 270,000 or so clones appear in this sample, 65% to 85% of them only once. The biggest ten clones account for about 5.8% of the sample. This sample comprised PBMCs, obtained at disease progression, from a patient treated with ibrutinib. The source of these receptors is a human donor with chronic lymphocytic leukemia.

The V and J genes are TRBV6-1 and TRBJ2-7; D unresolved. Trimming took 2 bases from V and 5 from J, leaving 4 bases between them. Germline V gives CDR1 MNHNS, CDR2 SASEGT. This CDR3 comprises 11 residues. In DNA, the CDR3 is TGTGCCAGCAGTGAAAGGCACGAGCAGTACTTC. Its translation: CASSERHEQYF.

The gene calls are TRBV27 and TRBJ2-7; 10 bases map to TRBD2. Per the germline V gene, CDR1 is MNHEY and CDR2 is SMNVEV (reference sequence). The CDR3 covers 12 residues. Trimming cost V 6 bases and J 6 bases; bases outside gene matches: 2. CDR3 DNA: TGTGCCAGCAGGGGGACTAGCGTCGAGCAGTACTTC. Amino acids: CASRGTSVEQYF.

V and J are TRBV5-1 and TRBJ2-3; D is perhaps TRBD1 or TRBD2 (5 bases each). Germline V gene sequence: CDR1 SGHRS, CDR2 YFSETQ. The CDR3 extends over 14 amino acids. Trimming cost V 3 bases and J 2 bases, with 10 bases left between them. The DNA of the CDR3 is TGCGCCAGCAGCTCGGGGACCACCACAGATACGCAGTATTTT. Translating it yields CASSSGTTTDTQYF.

DNA of the CDR3: TGTGCCAGCAGCTTAGAGGTACTTACCTATGGCTACACCTTC. Encoded protein: CASSLEVLTYGYTF. J is TRBJ1-2 and V is TRBV11-2; D unclear. The CDR3 spans 14 residues. Deletions cut 0 bases from V and 4 bases from J, with 9 bases between. Germline assignment: CDR1 SGHAT and CDR2 FQNNGV. The variable domain in full, completed from reference TRBV11-2 and TRBJ1-2, reads EAGVAQSPRYKIIEKRQSVAFWCNPISGHATLYWYQQILGQGPKLLIQFQNNGVVDDSQLPKDRFSAERLKGVDSTLKIQPAKLEDSAVYLCASSLEVLTYGYTFGSGTRLTVV.

The table lists this clone with a count of one. The V and J genes are TRBV5-1 and TRBJ2-1, with D perhaps being TRBD1 or TRBD2 (6 bases each). Germline CDR1 is SGHRS and CDR2 is YFSETQ. The germline V and J ends were trimmed by 2 bases and 7 bases, with 13 bases remaining between them. The CDR3 is 14 residues long. The CDR3 loop is CASSFGGPRNEQFF. The CDR3, as DNA: TGCGCCAGCAGCTTCGGGGGCCCGCGGAATGAGCAGTTCTTC.

The V call is TRBV6-5, the J call TRBJ1-6; D is possibly TRBD1 (5 bases). The CDR3 spans 15 residues. V lost 5 bases and J 0 bases, leaving 8 bases between the germline ends. Germline CDR1 MNHEY, CDR2 SVGAGI. CDR3 coding DNA: TGTGCCAGCAGTGGGACGCCCTCCTATAATTCACCCCTCCACTTT. Its translation is CASSGTPSYNSPLHF.

The chain is built from TRBV6-6 and TRBJ2-3, with no clear D. The CDR3 covers 15 residues. V was pared by 2 bases and J by 1 base, with 10 bases between. CDR1 and CDR2 from the germline V gene are MNHNY and SVGAGI (reference sequence). For the CDR3, the DNA is TGTGCCAGCAGTTACAAAAGGTATCGCACAGATACGCAGTATTTT. Protein: CASSYKRYRTDTQYF.

The chain recombines TRBV5-4 with TRBJ1-4; D call uncertain. The CDR3 contains 16 residues. CDR1 is SGHNT and CDR2 is YYREEE in the germline V gene (reference sequence). V dropped 0 bases and J dropped 0 bases, with 9 bases sitting between them. For the CDR3, the DNA is TGTGCCAGCAGCTTGGACGGTACCACAACTAATGAAAAACTGTTTTTT. Protein: CASSLDGTTTNEKLFF.

The chain is built from TRBV19 and TRBJ2-5; the D gene is possibly TRBD2 (6 bases). The CDR3 totals 13 residues. Germline values: CDR1 LNHDA, CDR2 SQIVND (reference sequence). Deletions cut 4 bases from V and 4 bases from J, with 10 bases between. The CDR3 coding sequence is TGTGCCAGTAGTAGCGGGGACGGAGAGACCCAGTACTTC. Its translation is CASSSGDGETQYF.

In DNA, the CDR3 is TGTGCCAGCAGCGGGGGACTAGCGGGGGTTCGCTACGAGCAGTACTTC. Amino acids: CASSGGLAGVRYEQYF. This chain uses TRBV5-4 with TRBJ2-7; 14 bases agree with TRBD2. Trimming took 4 bases from V and 3 from J; bases not matched to a gene: 6. Germline CDR1 and CDR2: SGHNT and YYREEE (reference sequence). The CDR3 runs to 16 residues.

Here the CDR3 DNA reads TGTGCCAGCAGCTCCAGTGGGACTAGCGGAGCCTACGAGCAGTACTTC. It encodes CASSSSGTSGAYEQYF. The V and J genes are TRBV9 and TRBJ2-7; 11 bases align to TRBD2. V lost 4 bases and J lost 2; bases outside the gene matches: 8. Looked up from germline, CDR1 is SGDLS and CDR2 is YYNGEE. There are 16 residues in the CDR3.

The CDR3 protein is CASRQGFEQYF. CDR3 DNA: TGTGCCAGCAGACAGGGGTTCGAGCAGTACTTC. The chain employs TRBV7-2 and TRBJ2-7, with 7 bases matching TRBD1. The trim removed 6 bases at V and 6 bases at J, leaving 2 bases unmatched. CDR3 length equals 11 residues. Germline CDR1 SGHTA, CDR2 FQGNSA.

This chain joins TRBV19 and TRBJ2-7; D is undetermined. Trimming removed 6 bases from V and 5 bases from J, with 29 bases in between. This CDR3 is 18 amino acids long. The germline V gene has CDR1 LNHDA and CDR2 SQIVND (reference sequence). The CDR3 region has the DNA TGTGCCAGTAGCACCGCCAAACGAAGATCTACCAGAGGCAACGAGCAGTACTTC. Translating it yields CASSTAKRRSTRGNEQYF. The variable domain in full, completed from reference TRBV19 and TRBJ2-7, reads DGGITQSPKYLFRKEGQNVTLSCEQNLNHDAMYWYRQDPGQGLRLIYYSQIVNDFQKGDIAEGYSVSREKKESFPLTVTSAQKNPTAFYLCASSTAKRRSTRGNEQYFGPGTRLTVT.